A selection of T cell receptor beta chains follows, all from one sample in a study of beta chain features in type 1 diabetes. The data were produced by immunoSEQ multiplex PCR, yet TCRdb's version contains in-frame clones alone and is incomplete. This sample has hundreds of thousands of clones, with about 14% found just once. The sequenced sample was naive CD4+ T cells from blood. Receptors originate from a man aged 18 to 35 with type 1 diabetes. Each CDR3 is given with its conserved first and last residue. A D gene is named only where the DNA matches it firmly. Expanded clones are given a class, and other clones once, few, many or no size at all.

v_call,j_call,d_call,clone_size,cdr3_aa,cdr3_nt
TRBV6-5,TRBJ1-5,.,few,CASSYGNGQPQHF,TGTGCCAGCAGTTACGGCAATGGGCAGCCCCAGCATTTT
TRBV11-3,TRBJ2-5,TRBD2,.,CASSLTSAQETQYF,TGTGCCAGCAGCTTGACTAGCGCGCAAGAGACCCAGTACTTC
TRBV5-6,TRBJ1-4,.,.,CASSPLGGGDEKLFF,TGTGCCAGCAGCCCGCTCGGGGGAGGAGATGAAAAACTGTTTTTT
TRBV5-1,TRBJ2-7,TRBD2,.,CASSPGLAGVDEQYF,TGCGCCAGCAGCCCGGGACTAGCGGGAGTGGACGAGCAGTACTTC
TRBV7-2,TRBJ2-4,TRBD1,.,CASSSDRGGIQYF,TGTGCCAGCAGCTCCGACAGGGGCGGCATTCAGTACTTC
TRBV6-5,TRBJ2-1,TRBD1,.,CASSYGTGYRYNEQFF,TGTGCCAGCAGTTACGGGACAGGGTATAGGTACAATGAGCAGTTCTTC
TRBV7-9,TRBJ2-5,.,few,CASSLDGETQYF,TGTGCCAGCAGCTTAGATGGGGAGACCCAGTACTTC
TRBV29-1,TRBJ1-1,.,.,CSVEGHMNTEAFF,TGCAGCGTTGAGGGACATATGAACACTGAAGCTTTCTTT
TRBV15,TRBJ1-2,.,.,CATSRDGLGNYGYTF,TGTGCCACCAGCAGAGATGGACTTGGGAACTATGGCTACACCTTC
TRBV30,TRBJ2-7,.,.,CATERSKQSEQYF,TGTGCCACGGAACGATCGAAACAATCCGAGCAGTACTTC
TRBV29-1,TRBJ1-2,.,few,CSVLTGTGYGYTF,TGCAGCGTCTTGACGGGAACGGGCTATGGCTACACCTTC
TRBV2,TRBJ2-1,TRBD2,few,CASLAGVFYNEQFF,TGTGCCAGTTTAGCGGGAGTCTTCTACAATGAGCAGTTCTTC
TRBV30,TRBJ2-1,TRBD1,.,CAWRRQGYNEQFF,TGTGCCTGGAGGAGACAGGGCTACAATGAGCAGTTCTTC
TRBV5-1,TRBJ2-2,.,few,CASSFRDTGELFF,TGCGCCAGCAGCTTTAGGGATACCGGGGAGCTGTTTTTT
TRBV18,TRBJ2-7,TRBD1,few,CASSPPFGDSLSYEQYF,TGTGCCAGCTCACCACCCTTCGGGGACAGCCTTTCCTACGAGCAGTACTTC
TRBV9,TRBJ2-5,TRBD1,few,CASSPGTDPKGTQYF,TGTGCCAGCAGCCCGGGGACAGACCCTAAAGGGACCCAGTACTTC
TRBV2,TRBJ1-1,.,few,CASSDGYEAFF,TGTGCCAGCAGTGATGGATATGAAGCTTTCTTT
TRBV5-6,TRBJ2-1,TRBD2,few,CASSLVGLAEFF,TGTGCCAGCAGCTTGGTGGGACTAGCTGAGTTCTTC
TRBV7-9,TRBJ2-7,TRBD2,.,CASSLAGTSDEQYF,TGTGCCAGCAGCTTAGCAGGGACTAGCGACGAGCAGTACTTC
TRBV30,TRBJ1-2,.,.,CAWSPGSYGYTF,TGTGCCTGGAGTCCGGGGTCCTATGGCTACACCTTC
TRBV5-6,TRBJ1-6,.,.,CASNRRVAANNSPLHF,TGTGCCAGCAACAGGAGGGTGGCAGCTAATAATTCACCCCTCCACTTT
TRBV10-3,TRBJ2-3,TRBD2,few,CAISASGGTDTQYF,TGTGCCATCAGTGCTAGCGGGGGCACAGATACGCAGTATTTT
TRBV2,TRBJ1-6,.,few,CASSGFGLDSPLHF,TGTGCCAGCAGCGGTTTTGGTTTGGATTCACCCCTCCACTTT
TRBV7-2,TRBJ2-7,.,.,CASGPYIGVQYF,TGTGCCAGCGGTCCGTATATCGGGGTGCAGTACTTC
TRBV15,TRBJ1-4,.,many,CATSPGRQNEKLFF,TGTGCCACCAGTCCCGGGCGGCAAAATGAAAAACTGTTTTTT
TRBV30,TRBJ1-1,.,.,CAWLTTTENTEAFF,TGTGCCTGGCTAACAACGACCGAAAACACTGAAGCTTTCTTT
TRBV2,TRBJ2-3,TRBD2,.,CASSRAGGFADTQYF,TGTGCCAGCAGTCGAGCGGGAGGGTTCGCAGATACGCAGTATTTT
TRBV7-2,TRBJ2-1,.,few,CASSGPIGGEQFF,TGTGCCAGCAGCGGCCCGATAGGGGGTGAGCAGTTCTTC
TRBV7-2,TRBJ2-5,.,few,CASSTVGETQYF,TGTGCCAGCAGCACCGTTGGAGAGACCCAGTACTTC
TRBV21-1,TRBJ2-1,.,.,CASSLRGGGSSGRHNEQFF,TGTGCCAGCAGCCTCCGTGGGGGGGGTTCTAGCGGGCGCCACAATGAGCAGTTCTTC
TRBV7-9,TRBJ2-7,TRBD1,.,CASSPPGQGMSYEQYF,TGTGCCAGCAGCCCACCGGGACAGGGTATGTCCTACGAGCAGTACTTC
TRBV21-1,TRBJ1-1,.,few,CASSTGPAGDTEAFF,TGTGCCAGCAGCACGGGCCCGGCAGGGGACACTGAAGCTTTCTTT